This TCR beta chain was sequenced during a study of OX40 agonist ivuxolimab in advanced cancers. Study results and limitations: Some of the nonresponding patients also showed low levels of normalized T-cell clonal expansion.

TCRdb's copy holds only in-frame clones and misses some; the assay was immunoSEQ multiplex PCR. The sample yields over 50,000 clones, 70% to 90% seen once. Note on this clone: Its target is not known.

CDR1 and CDR2 from the germline V gene are LGHNA and YSLEER. With 11 bases clipped from V and 8 bases from J, the junction kept 17 bases outside the gene matches. This CDR3 has 15 amino acids. Sampled blood was obtained at baseline, cycle 4 day 1, and cycle 7 day 1. The chain recombines TRBV4-3 with TRBJ2-3; TRBD2 aligns across 9 bases. The sample in question was CD4+ or CD8+ T cells sorted from blood, obtained in a trial of the OX40 agonist ivuxolimab. This clonotype originated in an adult with an advanced solid tumor such as melanoma, head and neck, liver or kidney cancer. CDR3: CAGRRLAESEGTQYF. The CDR3 DNA reads TGCGCCGGAAGAAGACTAGCGGAGTCCGAGGGTACGCAGTATTTT.